These T cell receptor beta chains were read from a single sample in a study of T cells in Graves' hyperthyroidism and ophthalmopathy. TCRdb redid the calling of the multiplex PCR reads with MiXCR, one entry per CDR3 protein. This table holds fewer than 450,000 distinct CDR3 sequences, roughly 15% found once. Sequenced input: blood. The receptors come from a woman aged 60-70 years with Graves' ophthalmopathy. CDR3s include the opening cysteine and the closing phenylalanine or tryptophan. A D gene is named only where the DNA matches it firmly. Clone size is given for some rows only: seen once, a few or many times, or a class if the clone is expanded.

D gene	V gene	clone size	J gene	CDR3 protein	CDR3 DNA
TRBD2	TRBV5-1	many	TRBJ2-7	CASSLRGGTSGRSSYEQYF	TGCGCCAGCAGCTTGCGTGGCGGGACTAGCGGTAGGAGCTCCTACGAGCAGTACTTC
TRBD1	TRBV12-3/TRBV12-4	many	TRBJ1-5	CASSATGGTGNQPQHF	TGTGCCAGCAGTGCGACAGGGGGTACGGGCAATCAGCCCCAGCATTTT
TRBD2	TRBV3-1	many	TRBJ2-3	CASSQDLGGIADTQYF	TGTGCCAGCAGCCAAGATCTGGGAGGGATCGCAGATACGCAGTATTTT
TRBD2	TRBV11-2	many	TRBJ2-4	CASSLDPSGGAKNIQYF	TGTGCCAGCAGCTTAGATCCTAGCGGGGGAGCCAAAAACATTCAGTACTTC
.	TRBV3-1	many	TRBJ2-3	CASSRSSDTTDTQYF	TGTGCCAGCAGCCGTAGTAGCGACACCACAGATACGCAGTATTTT
TRBD1	TRBV6-1	few	TRBJ1-4	CASGSTGGGSEKLFF	TGTGCCAGCGGGAGCACAGGGGGCGGAAGTGAAAAACTGTTTTTT
.	TRBV5-6	few	TRBJ2-7	CASSRQAGSGYEQYF	TGTGCCAGCAGCAGACAGGCAGGATCGGGATACGAGCAGTACTTC
TRBD2	TRBV5-1	.	TRBJ2-7	CASRRGLATEQYF	TGCGCCAGCAGACGTGGACTAGCGACCGAGCAGTACTTC
.	TRBV5-1	many	TRBJ1-2	CASSLGSYGYTF	TGCGCCAGCAGCTTGGGGTCCTATGGCTACACCTTC
.	TRBV3-1	many	TRBJ1-1	CASSRPGEWGTEAFF	TGTGCCAGCAGCCGACCAGGGGAATGGGGCACTGAAGCTTTCTTT
TRBD1	TRBV28	many	TRBJ2-3	CASRASGTGGADTQYF	TGTGCCAGCAGAGCTTCCGGGACAGGGGGTGCAGATACGCAGTATTTT
.	TRBV5-1	.	TRBJ2-3	CASSPVAGGDTQYF	TGCGCCAGCAGCCCCGTCGCCGGAGGAGATACGCAGTATTTT
.	TRBV12-3/TRBV12-4	many	TRBJ2-7	CASSFELAYEQYF	TGTGCCAGCAGTTTCGAACTCGCCTACGAGCAGTACTTC
.	TRBV20-1	.	TRBJ1-5	CSARDSGLGNQPQHF	TGCAGTGCTAGAGATTCGGGACTCGGCAATCAGCCCCAGCATTTT
TRBD2	TRBV4-1	.	TRBJ2-1	CASSQGHPSGRGEQFF	TGCGCCAGCAGCCAAGGGCACCCTAGCGGGAGAGGTGAGCAGTTCTTC
TRBD2	TRBV20-1	many	TRBJ2-1	CSARRTGLELDEQFF	TGCAGTGCTAGACGAACGGGACTAGAGTTAGATGAGCAGTTCTTC
.	TRBV14	.	TRBJ2-7	CASRPRGGYEQYF	TGTGCCAGCCGACCCCGAGGCGGCTACGAGCAGTACTTC
.	TRBV4-1	.	TRBJ1-5	CASSQEGGGLDNQPQHF	TGCGCCAGCAGCCAAGAAGGTGGGGGGTTAGACAATCAGCCCCAGCATTTT
TRBD2	TRBV12-3/TRBV12-4	many	TRBJ2-3	CASSLPPATSGTPDTQYF	TGTGCCAGCAGTTTACCCCCCGCGACTAGCGGGACCCCAGATACGCAGTATTTT
.	TRBV27	.	TRBJ2-7	CASSGGLEQYF	TGTGCCAGCAGTGGTGGACTCGAGCAGTACTTC
.	TRBV27	.	TRBJ1-6	CASRPRAYNSPLHF	TGTGCCAGCCGCCCGAGGGCCTATAATTCACCCCTCCACTTT
TRBD2	TRBV28	.	TRBJ2-7	CASSKGLAGSYEQYF	TGTGCCAGCAGCAAGGGACTAGCGGGTTCCTACGAGCAGTACTTC
.	TRBV28	many	TRBJ1-5	CASSVISMLGNQPQHF	TGTGCCAGCAGCGTTATCTCCATGTTGGGCAATCAGCCCCAGCATTTT
.	TRBV5-6	many	TRBJ2-1	CASSPWETDEQFF	TGTGCCAGCAGCCCCTGGGAGACAGATGAGCAGTTCTTC
.	TRBV19	few	TRBJ1-5	CATSLRGNQPQHF	TGTGCCACCTCTCTTCGCGGCAATCAGCCCCAGCATTTT
.	TRBV6-1	many	TRBJ2-7	CASSDSRQTVPFGSGYEQYF	TGTGCCAGCAGTGATAGCCGTCAGACGGTACCGTTTGGGAGCGGATACGAGCAGTACTTC
TRBD2	TRBV6-1	many	TRBJ2-7	CASSSGTSSNEQYF	TGTGCCAGCAGTTCGGGGACTAGCTCCAACGAGCAGTACTTC
TRBD1	TRBV28	many	TRBJ2-5	CASSSRRGRRLAQYF	TGTGCCAGCAGCTCGCGTAGGGGGCGTAGGTTAGCCCAGTACTTC
.	TRBV19	.	TRBJ1-6	CASSFPTGTNSPLHF	TGTGCCAGTAGTTTCCCAACAGGGACCAATTCACCCCTCCACTTT
TRBD1	TRBV6-1	many	TRBJ2-5	CASSDQTGGWETQYF	TGTGCCAGCAGTGACCAGACAGGGGGCTGGGAGACCCAGTACTTC
.	TRBV18	many	TRBJ1-3	CASSLRTGSSDTIYF	TGTGCCAGCTCACTCCGTACTGGGTCGTCGGACACCATATATTTT
.	TRBV18	.	TRBJ2-1	CASSLDTPGLSSYNEQFF	TGTGCCAGCTCACTCGACACACCCGGCCTGAGCTCCTACAATGAGCAGTTCTTC
TRBD2	TRBV19	.	TRBJ2-1	CASSIWASGSNEQFF	TGTGCCAGTAGTATCTGGGCTAGCGGGAGCAATGAGCAGTTCTTC
.	TRBV15	many	TRBJ2-3	CATSRGTSPRADTQYF	TGTGCCACCAGCAGAGGCACTAGCCCCCGGGCAGATACGCAGTATTTT